One sample yielded the 5 T cell receptor beta chains listed below, sequenced in a study of blood T cell repertoires in COVID-19. Some clones are missing from TCRdb's copy, which holds only in-frame ones; the method was immunoSEQ multiplex PCR. This table holds 120,000 or so clones, around 80% found once. Material: peripheral blood. The origin of the receptors is a man aged 50 to 60 with acute or convalescent COVID-19.

The V and J genes are TRBV19 and TRBJ1-2, with D uncertain. This CDR3 contains 15 residues. CDR1 is LNHDA, CDR2 SQIVND, per germline (reference sequence). Trimming stripped 5 bases from V and 9 bases from J, with 22 bases between. This CDR3 reads CASSPVQMAQRRYTF. The CDR3 bases are TGTGCCAGTAGTCCGGTCCAAATGGCGCAGAGGCGCTACACCTTC.

CDR3 nucleotide sequence: TGTGCCAGCAGTTACAAGGGGGCGGTCTATGGCTACACCTTC. It specifies CASSYKGAVYGYTF. The rearrangement joins TRBV6-2 or TRBV6-3 to TRBJ1-2; TRBD1 matches at 7 bases. The CDR3 consists of 14 residues. V lost 2 bases to trimming and J lost 4 bases; unmatched junction nucleotides: 4. The germline gives CDR1 MNHEY, CDR2 SVGEGT.

The chain uses TRBV27 and TRBJ2-5; TRBD1 aligns across 8 bases. Germline assignment: CDR1 MNHEY and CDR2 SMNVEV (reference sequence). This CDR3 region has 15 residues. Trimming at V came to 6 bases and at J to 2 bases, leaving 8 bases not matched to a gene. The CDR3 spells CASSHGTGEQETQYF. CDR3 DNA sequence: TGTGCCAGCAGCCACGGGACAGGAGAACAAGAGACCCAGTACTTC.

The chain carries TRBV21-1 and TRBJ1-5; the table's D call of TRBD1 was not tested on the DNA. TRBV21-1 is labeled a pseudogene. CDR3 size: 19 residues. Here the CDR3 DNA reads TGTGCCAGCAGCAAGATGACGTCGGCACAGGTTTCTTATAGTCAGCCCCAGCATTTT. Translating it yields CASSKMTSAQVSYSQPQHF.

This clone was counted between two and nine times. The chain combines TRBV19 with TRBJ2-7, with 10 bases that match TRBD2. Germline V gene sequence: CDR1 LNHDA, CDR2 SQIVND (reference sequence). The CDR3 is 13 amino acids. V lost 9 bases to trimming and J lost 5 bases; unmatched junction nucleotides: 7. Written as DNA, the CDR3 is TGTGCCAGCGCTTCTAGCGGGAGCCACGAGCAGTACTTC. Its translation: CASASSGSHEQYF.